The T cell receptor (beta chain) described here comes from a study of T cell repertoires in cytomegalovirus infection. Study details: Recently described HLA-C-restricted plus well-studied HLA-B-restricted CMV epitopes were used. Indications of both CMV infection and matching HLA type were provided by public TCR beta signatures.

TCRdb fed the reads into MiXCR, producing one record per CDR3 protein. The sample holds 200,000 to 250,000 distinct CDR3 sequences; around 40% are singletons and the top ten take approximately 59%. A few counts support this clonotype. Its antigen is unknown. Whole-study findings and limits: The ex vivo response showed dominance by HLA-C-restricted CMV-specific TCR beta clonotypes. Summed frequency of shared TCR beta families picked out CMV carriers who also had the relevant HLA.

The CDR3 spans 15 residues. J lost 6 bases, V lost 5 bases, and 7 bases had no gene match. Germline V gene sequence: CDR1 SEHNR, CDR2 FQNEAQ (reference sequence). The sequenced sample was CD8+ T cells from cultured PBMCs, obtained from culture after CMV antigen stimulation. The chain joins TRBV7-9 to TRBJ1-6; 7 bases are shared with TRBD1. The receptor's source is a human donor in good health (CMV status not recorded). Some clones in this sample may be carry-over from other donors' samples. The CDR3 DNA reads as TGTGCCAGCAGCCTGACAGGGCCGGTTAATTCACCCCTCCACTTT. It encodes CASSLTGPVNSPLHF.